This TCR beta chain was recovered during a study of cytomegalovirus exposure and HLA in healthy donors. Study outcomes and limitations: Equally common other TCR beta chains were less clonally expanded than HLA-associated ones, a later analysis found. One later analysis reportedly identified an Asian-associated ancestry cluster that showed fewer N-insertions than the roughly 600-donor mean. Most likely, a cluster of highly shared sequence variants arose as a sequencing artifact. A later analysis linked a missense DCLRE1C variant to TCR beta V- and J-gene trimming.

In its sample, this clone was seen once. The antigen is undetermined. The primer mix had 60 Vbeta and 13 Jbeta primers. Method: immunoSEQ multiplex PCR; TCRdb's copy keeps in-frame clones and lacks some. The data show approximately 190,000 clones, roughly 70% seen once. This TCR was recovered from a man aged 40-49 years in good health and CMV-seropositive. The specimen sequenced was PBMCs.

CDR3 amino acids: CASSLTSGRSTDTQYF. Here the CDR3 DNA reads TGTGCCAGCAGTTTAACTAGCGGCCGAAGCACAGATACGCAGTATTTT. This sequence joins TRBV2 and TRBJ2-3; TRBD2 agrees at 8 bases. The J segment lost 0 bases and the V segment lost 5 bases, leaving 7 bases of the junction unmatched. Germline V gene data show CDR1 as SNHLY and CDR2 as FYNNEI. The CDR3 has 16 residues.